This T cell receptor beta chain was documented in a study of response to subunit inactivated influenza vaccine (dated by TCRdb to about 2018). Turning to the overall study: To follow how T cells responded to a trivalent subunit inactivated influenza vaccine, the researchers relied on deep quantitative profiling of the T cell receptor repertoire.

What the work shows at the level of the full study, not this receptor alone: It was suggested by the authors that each seasonal influenza vaccination may recruit only a limited number of new T cells.

The library was made by RT-PCR. The listed sequencing device is Illumina HiSeq 2500. Using fastp at Q25 and MiXCR, TCRdb reprocessed the public reads and kept productive beta chains. Entries are consolidated by CDR3 protein sequence, retaining the most common genes and DNA. The sample yields around 300,000 distinct CDR3 sequences; roughly 20% were counted once. About 9.3% of the sample goes to the ten largest clones. To note about this clonotype: The antigen this receptor binds is unknown. Base quality data are lacking; no much larger clone is found one base away.

The TCR originated in a man aged 50 to 75 who received an inactivated influenza vaccine. Donor details come from another sample of the same person, matched by shared clones. Here the sequenced sample was PBMCs from blood, taken about 20 months after vaccination.

The base sequence is TGCAGCGCGCCCCCTTACAGGGGGAACCAAGAGACCCAGTACTTC. This sequence encodes CSAPPYRGNQETQYF. The rearranged segments are TRBV29-1 and TRBJ2-5, and TRBD1 matches 8 of the central bases. The CDR3 runs 15 residues from the cysteine to the phenylalanine. The only DNA kept is the CDR3, 45 bases in frame from the first base. The germline V gene specifies SQVTM as CDR1 and ANQGSEA as CDR2. From V the trimming removes 7 bases and from J it removes 0 bases, while the gene matches leave 10 bases of the junction unaccounted for. The entire variable domain, with the stretches around the CDR3 drawn from the reference TRBV29-1 and TRBJ2-5 proteins, is SAVISQKPSRDICQRGTSLTIQCQVDSQVTMMFWYRQQPGQSLTLIATANQGSEATYESGFVIDKFPISRPNLTFSTLTVSNMSPEDSSIYLCSAPPYRGNQETQYFGPGTRLLVL.